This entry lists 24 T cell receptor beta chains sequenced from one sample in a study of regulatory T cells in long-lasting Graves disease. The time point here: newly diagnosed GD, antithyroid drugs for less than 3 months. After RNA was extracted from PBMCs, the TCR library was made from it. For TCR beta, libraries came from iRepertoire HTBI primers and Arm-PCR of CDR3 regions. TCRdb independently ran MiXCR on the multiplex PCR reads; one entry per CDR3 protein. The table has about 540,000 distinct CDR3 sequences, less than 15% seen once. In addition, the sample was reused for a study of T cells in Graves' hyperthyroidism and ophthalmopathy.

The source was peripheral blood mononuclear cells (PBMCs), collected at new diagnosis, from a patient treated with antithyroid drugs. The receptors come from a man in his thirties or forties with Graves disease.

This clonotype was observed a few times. The CDR3: CASSSGRRLRQETQYF. CDR3 in DNA: TGTGCCAGCAGCTCAGGCCGAAGGTTGCGTCAAGAGACCCAGTACTTC. This chain connects TRBV6-1 to TRBJ2-5; D gene ambiguous. There are 16 residues in the CDR3. V lost 6 bases, J lost 2 bases, and 19 bases lay in between. Germline CDR1 reads MNHNS; CDR2 reads SASEGT.

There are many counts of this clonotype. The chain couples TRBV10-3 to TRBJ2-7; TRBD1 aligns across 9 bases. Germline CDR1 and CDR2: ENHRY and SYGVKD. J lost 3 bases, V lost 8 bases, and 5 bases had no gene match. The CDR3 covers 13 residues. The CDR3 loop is CAIRDRVNYEQYF. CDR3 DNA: TGTGCCATCCGGGACAGGGTCAACTACGAGCAGTACTTC.

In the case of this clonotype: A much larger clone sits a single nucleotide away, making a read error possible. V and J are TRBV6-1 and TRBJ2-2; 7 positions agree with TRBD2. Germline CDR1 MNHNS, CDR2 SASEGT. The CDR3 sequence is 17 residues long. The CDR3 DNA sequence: TGTGCCAGCGGTGAAGTCATGGGCGGGAGTGGCACCGGGGAGCTGTTTTTT. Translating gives CASGEVMGGSGTGELFF.

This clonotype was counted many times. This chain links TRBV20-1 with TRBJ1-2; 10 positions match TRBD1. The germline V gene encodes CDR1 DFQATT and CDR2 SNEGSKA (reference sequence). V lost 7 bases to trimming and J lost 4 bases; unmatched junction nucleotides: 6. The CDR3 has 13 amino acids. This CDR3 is CSVGTGEAYGYTF. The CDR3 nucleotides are TGCAGTGTTGGGACAGGGGAGGCCTATGGCTACACCTTC.

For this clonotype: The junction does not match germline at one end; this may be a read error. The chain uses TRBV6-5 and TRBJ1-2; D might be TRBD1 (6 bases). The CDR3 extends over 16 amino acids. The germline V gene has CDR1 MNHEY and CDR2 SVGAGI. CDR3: CAGSYSRVTGVSGYTF. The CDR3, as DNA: TGTGCCGGCAGTTACTCGAGGGTGACAGGCGTTAGTGGCTACACCTTC.

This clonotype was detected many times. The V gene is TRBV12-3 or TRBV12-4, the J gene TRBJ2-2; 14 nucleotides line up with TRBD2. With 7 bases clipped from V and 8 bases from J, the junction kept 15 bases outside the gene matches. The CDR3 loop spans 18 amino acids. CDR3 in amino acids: CASNPWGTSGSRLGELFF. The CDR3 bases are TGTGCCAGCAACCCTTGGGGGACTAGCGGGAGTAGGTTGGGGGAGCTGTTTTTT.

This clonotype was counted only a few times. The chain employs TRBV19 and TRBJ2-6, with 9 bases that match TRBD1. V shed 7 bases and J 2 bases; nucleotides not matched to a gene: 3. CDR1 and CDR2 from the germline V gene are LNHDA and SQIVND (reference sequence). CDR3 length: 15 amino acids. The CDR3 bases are TGTGCCAGTACTCGGACAGGGGCTGGGGCCAACGTCCTGACTTTC. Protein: CASTRTGAGANVLTF.

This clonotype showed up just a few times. This CDR3 reads CASSWSRDRVYEQYF. As DNA, the CDR3 is TGCGCCAGCAGCTGGAGCCGGGACAGGGTCTACGAGCAGTACTTC. The chain recombines TRBV5-1 with TRBJ2-7; 9 bases map to TRBD1. The CDR3 spans 15 residues. Germline trimming cut 3 bases from V and 3 bases from J; bases unmatched to any gene: 7. Germline lookup yields CDR1 SGHRS and CDR2 YFSETQ.

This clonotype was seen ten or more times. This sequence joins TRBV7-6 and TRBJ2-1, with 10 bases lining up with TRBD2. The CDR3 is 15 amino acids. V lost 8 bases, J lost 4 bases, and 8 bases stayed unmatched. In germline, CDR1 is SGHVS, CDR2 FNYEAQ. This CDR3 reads CASALLAGEYNEQFF. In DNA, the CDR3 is TGTGCCAGCGCTCTTCTAGCGGGAGAGTACAATGAGCAGTTCTTC.

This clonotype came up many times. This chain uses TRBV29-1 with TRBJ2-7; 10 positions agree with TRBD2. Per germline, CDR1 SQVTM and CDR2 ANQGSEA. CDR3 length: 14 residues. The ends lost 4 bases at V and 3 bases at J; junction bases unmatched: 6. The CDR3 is CSVGLLAGHYEQYF. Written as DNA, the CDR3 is TGCAGCGTTGGGCTACTAGCGGGACACTACGAGCAGTACTTC.

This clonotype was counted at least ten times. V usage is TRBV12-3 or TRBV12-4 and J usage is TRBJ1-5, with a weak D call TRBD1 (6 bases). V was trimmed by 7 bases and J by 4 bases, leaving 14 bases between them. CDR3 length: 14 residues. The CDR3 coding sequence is TGTGCCAGCACCCCACAACAGGGAAATCAGCCCCAGCATTTT. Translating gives CASTPQQGNQPQHF.

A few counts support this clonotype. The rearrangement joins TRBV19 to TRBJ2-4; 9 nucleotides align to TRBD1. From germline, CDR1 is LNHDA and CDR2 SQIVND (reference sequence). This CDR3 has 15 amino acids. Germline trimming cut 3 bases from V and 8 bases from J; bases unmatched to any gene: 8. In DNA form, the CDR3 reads TGTGCCAGTAGTATCCTGACAGGGGGAAGGGACATTCAGTACTTC. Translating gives CASSILTGGRDIQYF.

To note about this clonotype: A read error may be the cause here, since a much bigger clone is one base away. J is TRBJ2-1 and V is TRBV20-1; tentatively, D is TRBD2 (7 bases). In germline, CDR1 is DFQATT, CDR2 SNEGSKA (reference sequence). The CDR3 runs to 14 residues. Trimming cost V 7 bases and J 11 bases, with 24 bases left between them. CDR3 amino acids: CSVSPTQGGSKQFF. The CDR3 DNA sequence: TGCAGTGTCAGTCCCACACAGGGCGGGAGTAAGCAGTTCTTC.

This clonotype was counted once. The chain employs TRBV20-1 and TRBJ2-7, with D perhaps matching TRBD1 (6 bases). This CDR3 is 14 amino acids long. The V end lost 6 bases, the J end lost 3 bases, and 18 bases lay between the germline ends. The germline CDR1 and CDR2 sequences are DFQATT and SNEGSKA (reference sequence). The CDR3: CSAPREGGFYEQYF. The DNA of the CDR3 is TGCAGTGCACCCCGGGAAGGGGGATTCTACGAGCAGTACTTC.

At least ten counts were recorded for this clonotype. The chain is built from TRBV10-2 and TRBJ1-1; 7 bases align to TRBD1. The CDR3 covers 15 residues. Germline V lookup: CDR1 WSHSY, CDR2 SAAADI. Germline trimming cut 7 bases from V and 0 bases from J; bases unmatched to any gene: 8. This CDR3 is CASKAGGELNTEAFF. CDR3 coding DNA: TGCGCCAGCAAAGCAGGGGGAGAGTTGAACACTGAAGCTTTCTTT.

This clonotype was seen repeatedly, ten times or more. DNA for the CDR3: TGCGCCAGCAGCTTCAGCAGCATAAACACCGGGGAGCTGTTTTTT. It specifies CASSFSSINTGELFF. The chain is built from TRBV5-1 and TRBJ2-2; no firm D call. The CDR3 spans 15 residues. The V end was cut by 2 bases, the J end by 2 bases, with 10 bases between. Germline V gene sequence: CDR1 SGHRS, CDR2 YFSETQ.

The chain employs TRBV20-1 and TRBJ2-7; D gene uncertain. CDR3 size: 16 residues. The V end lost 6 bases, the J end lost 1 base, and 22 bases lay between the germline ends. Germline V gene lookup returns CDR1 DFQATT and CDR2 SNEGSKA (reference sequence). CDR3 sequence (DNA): TGCAGTGCCCCCCCGGCCCGTCGTAGCCATTCCTACGAGCAGTACTTC. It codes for CSAPPARRSHSYEQYF.

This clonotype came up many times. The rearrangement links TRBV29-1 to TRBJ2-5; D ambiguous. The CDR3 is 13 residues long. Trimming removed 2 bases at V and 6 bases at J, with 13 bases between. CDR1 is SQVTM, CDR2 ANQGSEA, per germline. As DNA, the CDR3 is TGCAGCGTTGAATCCCCGGCCATTAAGACCCAGTACTTC. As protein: CSVESPAIKTQYF.

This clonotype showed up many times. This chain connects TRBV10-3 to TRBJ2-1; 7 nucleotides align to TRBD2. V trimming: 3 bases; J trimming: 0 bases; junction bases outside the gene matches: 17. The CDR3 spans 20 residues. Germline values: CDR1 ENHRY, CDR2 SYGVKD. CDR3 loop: CAISELWRLAELSSYNEQFF. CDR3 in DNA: TGTGCCATCAGTGAATTATGGAGGCTAGCGGAGCTGAGCTCCTACAATGAGCAGTTCTTC.

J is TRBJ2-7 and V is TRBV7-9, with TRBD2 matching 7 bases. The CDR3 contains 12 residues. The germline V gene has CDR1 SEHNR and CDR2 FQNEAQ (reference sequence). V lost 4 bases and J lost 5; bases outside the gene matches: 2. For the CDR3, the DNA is TGTGCCAGCAGCTCCCGGGGGGACGAGCAGTACTTC. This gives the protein CASSSRGDEQYF. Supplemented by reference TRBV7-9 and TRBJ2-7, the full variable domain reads DTGVSQNPRHKITKRGQNVTFRCDPISEHNRLYWYRQTLGQGPEFLTYFQNEAQLEKSRLLSDRFSAERPKGSFSTLEIQRTEQGDSAMYLCASSSRGDEQYFGPGTRLTVT.

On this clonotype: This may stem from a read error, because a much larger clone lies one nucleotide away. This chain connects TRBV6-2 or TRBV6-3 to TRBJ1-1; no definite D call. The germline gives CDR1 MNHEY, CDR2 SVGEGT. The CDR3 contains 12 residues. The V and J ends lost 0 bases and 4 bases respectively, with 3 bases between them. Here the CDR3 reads CASSYSVTEAFF. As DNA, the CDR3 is TGTGCCAGCAGTTACTCGGTCACTGAAGCTTTCTTT.

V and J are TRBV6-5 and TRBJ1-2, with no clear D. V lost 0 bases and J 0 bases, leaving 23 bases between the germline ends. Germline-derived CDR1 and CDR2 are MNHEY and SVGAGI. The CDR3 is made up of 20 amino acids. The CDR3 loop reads CASSYSSWIVLPKANYGYTF. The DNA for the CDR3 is TGTGCCAGCAGTTACTCGAGTTGGATCGTCCTCCCCAAAGCTAACTATGGCTACACCTTC.

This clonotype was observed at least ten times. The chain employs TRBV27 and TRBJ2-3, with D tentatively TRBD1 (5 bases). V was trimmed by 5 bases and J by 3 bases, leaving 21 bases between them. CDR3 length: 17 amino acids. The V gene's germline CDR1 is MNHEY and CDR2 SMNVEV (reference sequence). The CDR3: CASSPRQRVELTDTQYF. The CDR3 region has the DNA TGTGCCAGCAGTCCCAGACAGCGCGTGGAATTAACAGATACGCAGTATTTT.

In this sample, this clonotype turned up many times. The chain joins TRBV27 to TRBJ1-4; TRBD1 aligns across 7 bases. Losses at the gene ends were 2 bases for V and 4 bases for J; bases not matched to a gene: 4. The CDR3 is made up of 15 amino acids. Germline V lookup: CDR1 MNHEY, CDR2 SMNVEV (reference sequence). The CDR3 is CASSLRQGVNEKLFF. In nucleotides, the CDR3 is TGTGCCAGCAGTTTACGACAGGGAGTTAATGAAAAACTGTTTTTT.